Shown below are 13 T cell receptor beta chains from a single sample sequenced in a study of blood T cell repertoires in COVID-19. The method was immunoSEQ multiplex PCR; TCRdb's version includes in-frame clones alone and lacks a portion of them. This repertoire shows around 95,000 clones, over 75% found once; its top ten account for around 10%. The material sequenced was peripheral blood. All receptors come from a woman of 80 years or more with acute or convalescent COVID-19.

This rearrangement joins TRBV4-2 to TRBJ1-2; TRBD1 matches 9 bases. CDR3 length: 16 residues. The trim removed 2 bases at V and 3 bases at J, leaving 7 bases unmatched. Germline assignment: CDR1 LGHNA and CDR2 YNFKEQ. In nucleotides, the CDR3 is TGTGCCAGCAGCCAACTCATCCGGGACAGGGACTATGGCTACACCTTC. This gives the protein CASSQLIRDRDYGYTF.

The V gene is TRBV18, the J gene TRBJ1-5; D perhaps matches TRBD1 (5 bases). The length of the CDR3 is 14 residues. The V gene's germline CDR1 is KGHSH and CDR2 LQKENI. Trimming pared 3 bases from V and 6 bases from J, leaving 12 bases between. CDR3 residues: CASSPWGEGQPQHF. As DNA, the CDR3 is TGTGCCAGCTCACCTTGGGGGGAAGGTCAGCCCCAGCATTTT.

This sequence joins TRBV2 and TRBJ2-7; D not certain. Per the germline V gene, CDR1 is SNHLY and CDR2 is FYNNEI. The V end was cut by 2 bases, the J end by 4 bases, with 6 bases between. The CDR3 is 12 amino acids. CDR3 nucleotides: TGTGCCAGCAGTGAACGGGTATACGAGCAGTACGTC. It codes for CASSERVYEQYV.

Only one count was recorded for this clone. This chain links TRBV5-1 with TRBJ2-5; possibly TRBD1 for D (6 bases). Germline V gives CDR1 SGHRS, CDR2 YFSETQ. CDR3 length: 14 residues. The V and J ends lost 4 bases and 4 bases respectively, with 14 bases between them. CDR3 residues: CASSRNRETETQYF. The CDR3 DNA sequence: TGCGCCAGCAGCCGAAACAGGGAGACAGAGACCCAGTACTTC.

The rearrangement uses TRBV3-1 (or the pseudogene TRBV3-2) and TRBJ1-1; the D gene is possibly TRBD1 (5 bases). V lost 5 bases to trimming and J lost 8 bases, with 18 bases between them. The CDR3 consists of 14 residues. The germline V gene has CDR1 LGHDT and CDR2 YNNKEL (reference sequence). The CDR3 is CASSDVGHKEEAFF. CDR3 in DNA: TGTGCCAGCAGCGATGTCGGACACAAAGAGGAAGCTTTCTTT.

The chain employs TRBV7-8 and TRBJ1-3, with a possible D match to TRBD1 (5 bases). The CDR3 length is 16 residues. Deletions cut 1 base from V and 3 bases from J, with 13 bases between. Germline CDR1 is SGHVS and CDR2 is FQNEAQ. Here the CDR3 reads CASSLVLVQGGNTIYF. In nucleotides, the CDR3 is TGTGCCAGCAGCTTAGTCCTGGTCCAGGGTGGAAACACCATATATTTT.

This chain uses TRBV7-2 with TRBJ2-3; 14 bases agree with TRBD2. CDR3 length: 17 residues. V lost 5 bases and J lost 5; bases outside the gene matches: 9. CDR1 and CDR2 (germline): SGHTA, FQGNSA. The CDR3 protein is CASSRQTSGGARDTQYF. CDR3 sequence (DNA): TGTGCCAGCAGCAGACAGACTAGCGGGGGGGCCAGAGATACGCAGTATTTT.

This clone has more than one count but fewer than ten. This chain uses TRBV7-9 with TRBJ2-7; the match to TRBD2 covers 9 bases. CDR3 size: 17 residues. V shed 4 bases, J shed 0 bases, and the junction held 10 bases outside the gene matches. The germline CDR1 and CDR2 sequences are SEHNR and FQNEAQ (reference sequence). Here the CDR3 reads CASSSGEGAGGSYEQYF. DNA of the CDR3: TGTGCCAGCAGCTCAGGTGAGGGAGCGGGGGGCTCCTACGAGCAGTACTTC.

The V gene is TRBV28, the J gene TRBJ1-3; D is perhaps TRBD1 (5 bases). The CDR3 spans 15 residues. In germline, CDR1 is MDHEN, CDR2 SYDVKM. The V end was cut by 7 bases, the J end by 4 bases, with 17 bases between. In DNA, the CDR3 is TGTGCCAGCATCCCTGGGGCAGGGCTCGGAAACACCATATATTTT. It codes for CASIPGAGLGNTIYF.

The chain employs TRBV6-5 and TRBJ1-1; D not resolved. Germline V lookup: CDR1 MNHEY, CDR2 SVGAGI. The CDR3 runs to 14 residues. Deletions cut 7 bases from V and 8 bases from J, with 20 bases between. CDR3 protein: CASKPNYLDSEAFF. DNA for the CDR3: TGTGCCAGCAAACCCAACTACCTCGACTCAGAAGCTTTCTTT.

This sequence joins TRBV5-1 and TRBJ1-1, with 8 bases aligning to TRBD1. V was pared by 4 bases and J by 1 base, with 6 bases of the junction left unmatched. Germline CDR1 reads SGHRS; CDR2 reads YFSETQ. The CDR3 spans 15 residues. The CDR3 here is CASSLYGTGNTEAFF. The CDR3 DNA is TGCGCCAGCAGCCTATACGGGACAGGGAACACTGAAGCTTTCTTT.

This clone was counted between two and nine times. V usage is TRBV19 and J usage is TRBJ2-2, with 9 bases identical to TRBD1. V was clipped by 5 bases and J by 1 base; unmatched bases: 8. The germline V gene has CDR1 LNHDA and CDR2 SQIVND (reference sequence). This CDR3 has 17 amino acids. The CDR3 spells CASSWGVDRGNTGELFF. CDR3 bases: TGTGCCAGTAGTTGGGGAGTGGACAGGGGGAACACCGGGGAGCTGTTTTTT.

The chain is built from TRBV4-3 and TRBJ2-3; a possible D gene is TRBD1 (6 bases). Trimming took off 5 bases at V and 4 bases at J, with 13 bases between the two ends. The CDR3 totals 14 residues. Germline V gene data show CDR1 as LGHNA and CDR2 as YSLEER. CDR3 amino acids: CASSKRDTADTQYF. CDR3 in DNA: TGCGCCAGCAGCAAACGGGACACCGCAGATACGCAGTATTTT.